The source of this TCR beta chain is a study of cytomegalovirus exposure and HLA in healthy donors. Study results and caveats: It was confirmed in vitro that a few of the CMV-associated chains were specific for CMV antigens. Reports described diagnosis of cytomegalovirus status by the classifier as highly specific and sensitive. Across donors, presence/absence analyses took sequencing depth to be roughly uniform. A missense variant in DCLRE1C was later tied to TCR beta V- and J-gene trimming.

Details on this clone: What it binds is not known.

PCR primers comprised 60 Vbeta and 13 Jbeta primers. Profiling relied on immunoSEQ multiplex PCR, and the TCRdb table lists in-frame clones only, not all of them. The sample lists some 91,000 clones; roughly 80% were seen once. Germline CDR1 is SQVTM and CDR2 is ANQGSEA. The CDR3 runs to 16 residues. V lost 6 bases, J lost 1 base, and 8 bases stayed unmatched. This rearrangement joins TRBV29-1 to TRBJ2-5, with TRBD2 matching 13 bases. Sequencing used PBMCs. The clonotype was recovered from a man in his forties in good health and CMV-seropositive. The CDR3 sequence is CSVNPGTSGAQETQYF. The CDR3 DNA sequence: TGCAGCGTCAACCCCGGGACTAGCGGGGCCCAAGAGACCCAGTACTTC.